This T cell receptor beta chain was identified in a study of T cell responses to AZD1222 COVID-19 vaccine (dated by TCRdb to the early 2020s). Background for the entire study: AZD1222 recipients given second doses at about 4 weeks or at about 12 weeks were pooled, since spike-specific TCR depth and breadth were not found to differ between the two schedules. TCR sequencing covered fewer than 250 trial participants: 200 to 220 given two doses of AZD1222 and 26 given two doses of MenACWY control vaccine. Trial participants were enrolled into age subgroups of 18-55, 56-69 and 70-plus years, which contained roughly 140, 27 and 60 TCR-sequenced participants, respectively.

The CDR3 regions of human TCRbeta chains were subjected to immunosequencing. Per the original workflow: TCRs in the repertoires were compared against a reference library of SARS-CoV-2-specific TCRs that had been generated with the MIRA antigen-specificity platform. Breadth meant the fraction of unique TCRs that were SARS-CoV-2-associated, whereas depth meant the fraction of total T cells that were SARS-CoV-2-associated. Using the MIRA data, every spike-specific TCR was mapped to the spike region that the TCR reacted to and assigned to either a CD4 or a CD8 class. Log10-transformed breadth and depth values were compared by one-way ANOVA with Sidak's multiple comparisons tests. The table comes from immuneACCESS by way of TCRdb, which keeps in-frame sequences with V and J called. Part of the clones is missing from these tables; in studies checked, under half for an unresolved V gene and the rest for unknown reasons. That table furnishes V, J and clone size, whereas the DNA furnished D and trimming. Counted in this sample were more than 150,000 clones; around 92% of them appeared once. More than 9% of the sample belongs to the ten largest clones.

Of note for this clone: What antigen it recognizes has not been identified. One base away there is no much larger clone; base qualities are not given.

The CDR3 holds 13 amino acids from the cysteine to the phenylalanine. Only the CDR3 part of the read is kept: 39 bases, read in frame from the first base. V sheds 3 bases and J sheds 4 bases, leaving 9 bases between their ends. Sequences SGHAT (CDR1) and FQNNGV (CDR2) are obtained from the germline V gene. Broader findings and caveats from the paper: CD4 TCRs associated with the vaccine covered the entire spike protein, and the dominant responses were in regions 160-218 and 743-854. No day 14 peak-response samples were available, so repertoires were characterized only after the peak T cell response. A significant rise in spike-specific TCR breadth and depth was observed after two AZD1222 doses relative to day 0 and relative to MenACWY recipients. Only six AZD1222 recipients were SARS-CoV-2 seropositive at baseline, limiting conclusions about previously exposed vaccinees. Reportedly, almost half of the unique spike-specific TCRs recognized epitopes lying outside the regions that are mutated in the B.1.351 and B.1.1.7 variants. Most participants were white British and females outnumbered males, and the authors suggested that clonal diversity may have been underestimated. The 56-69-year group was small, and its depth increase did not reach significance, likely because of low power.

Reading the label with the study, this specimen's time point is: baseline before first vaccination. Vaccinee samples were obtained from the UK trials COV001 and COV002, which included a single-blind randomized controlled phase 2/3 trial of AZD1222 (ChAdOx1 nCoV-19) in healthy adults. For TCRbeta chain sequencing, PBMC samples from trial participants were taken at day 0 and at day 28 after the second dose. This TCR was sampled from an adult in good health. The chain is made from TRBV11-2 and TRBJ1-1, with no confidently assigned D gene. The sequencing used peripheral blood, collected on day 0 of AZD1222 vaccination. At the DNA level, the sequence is TGTGCCAGCAGCTTCCGTATAGGCACTGAAGCTTTCTTT. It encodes CASSFRIGTEAFF. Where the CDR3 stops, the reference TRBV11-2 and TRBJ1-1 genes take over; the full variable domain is EAGVAQSPRYKIIEKRQSVAFWCNPISGHATLYWYQQILGQGPKLLIQFQNNGVVDDSQLPKDRFSAERLKGVDSTLKIQPAKLEDSAVYLCASSFRIGTEAFFGQGTRLTVV.